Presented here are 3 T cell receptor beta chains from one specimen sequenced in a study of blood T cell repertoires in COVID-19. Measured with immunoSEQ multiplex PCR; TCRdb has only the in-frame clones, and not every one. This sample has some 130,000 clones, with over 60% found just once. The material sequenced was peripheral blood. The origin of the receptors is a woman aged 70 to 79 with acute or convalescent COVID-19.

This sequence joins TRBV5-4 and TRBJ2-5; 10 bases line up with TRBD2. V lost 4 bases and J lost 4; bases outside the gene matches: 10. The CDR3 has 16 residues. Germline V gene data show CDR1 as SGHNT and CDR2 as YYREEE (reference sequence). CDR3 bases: TGTGCCAGCAGCACCTCTAGCGGGGGCCTTCGAGAGACCCAGTACTTC. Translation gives CASSTSSGGLRETQYF.

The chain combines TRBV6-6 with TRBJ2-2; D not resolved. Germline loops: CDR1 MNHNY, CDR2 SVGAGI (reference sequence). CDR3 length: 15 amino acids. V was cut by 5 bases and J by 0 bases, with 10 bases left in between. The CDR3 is CASSLQVPNTGELFF. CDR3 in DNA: TGTGCCAGCAGTCTGCAGGTCCCGAACACCGGGGAGCTGTTTTTT.

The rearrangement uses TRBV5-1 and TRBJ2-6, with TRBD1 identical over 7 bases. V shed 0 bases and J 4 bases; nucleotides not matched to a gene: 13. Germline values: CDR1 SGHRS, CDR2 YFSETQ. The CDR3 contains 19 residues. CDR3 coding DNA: TGCGCCAGCAGCTTGGGATACAGGGGCCGCCCAACAGGGGCCAACGTCCTGACTTTC. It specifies CASSLGYRGRPTGANVLTF.